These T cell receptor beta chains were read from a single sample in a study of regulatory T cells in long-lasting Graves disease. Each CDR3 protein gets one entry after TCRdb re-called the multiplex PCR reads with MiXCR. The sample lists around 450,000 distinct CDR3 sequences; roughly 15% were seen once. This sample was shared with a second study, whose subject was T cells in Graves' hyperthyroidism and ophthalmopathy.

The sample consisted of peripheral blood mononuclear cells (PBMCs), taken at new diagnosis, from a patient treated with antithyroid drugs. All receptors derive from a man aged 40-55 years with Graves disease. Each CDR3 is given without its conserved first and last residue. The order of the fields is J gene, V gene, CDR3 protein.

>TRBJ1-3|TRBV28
ASSIGGGNTIY
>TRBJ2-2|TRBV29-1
SVEDGTGDTGELF
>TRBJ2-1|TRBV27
ASSSGAQGYNEQL
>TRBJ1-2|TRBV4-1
ASIDTGGTGYT
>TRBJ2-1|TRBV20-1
SARLRMGYEQS
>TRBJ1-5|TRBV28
ASSLQDQPQH
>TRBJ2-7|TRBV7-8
ASSLKSVEQY
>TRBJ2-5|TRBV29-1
SVERLGGGQETQY
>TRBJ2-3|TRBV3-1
ASSQERFEDTQY
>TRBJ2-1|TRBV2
ASTPDRSSYNEQF
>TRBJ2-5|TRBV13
ASSFWLYRAEETQY
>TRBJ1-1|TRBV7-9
ASSLRVEAPEAF
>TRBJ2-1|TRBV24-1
ATKGPPEGEQF
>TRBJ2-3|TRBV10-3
AISGNYRGNTDTQY
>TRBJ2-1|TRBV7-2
ASRTTGGLDEQF
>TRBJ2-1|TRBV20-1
SASLGPSYNEQF
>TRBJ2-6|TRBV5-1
ASSITSGLASGANVLT
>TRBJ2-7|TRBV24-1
ATSDSGRGYEQY
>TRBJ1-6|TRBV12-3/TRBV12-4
ASSSSGLDSPLH
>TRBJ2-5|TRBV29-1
SGGTGWYQETQY
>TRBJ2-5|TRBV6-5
ASSYGVETQY
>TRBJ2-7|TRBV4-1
ASSQDGRGYEQY
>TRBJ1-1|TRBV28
ASKGDTEAF
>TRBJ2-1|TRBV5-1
ASSFDGISHEQF
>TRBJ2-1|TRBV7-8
ASSLVTGQGIRSYNEQF
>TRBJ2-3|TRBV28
ASSQPGLAEVSTDTQY
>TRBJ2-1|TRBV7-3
ASSQGQGATEQF
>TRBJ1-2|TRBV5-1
ASSLGDRSYGYT
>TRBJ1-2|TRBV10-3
AISDQGWYGYT
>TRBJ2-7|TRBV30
AWSTGSQVFRG
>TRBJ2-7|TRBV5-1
ASSLEVSGEQY
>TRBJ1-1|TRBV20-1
SAHYRTGDGAF
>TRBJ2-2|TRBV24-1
ATSDPAGELF
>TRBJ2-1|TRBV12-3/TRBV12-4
AISGLAGVGQF
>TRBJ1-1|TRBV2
ASSGNRGNTEAF
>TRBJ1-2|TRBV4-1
ASSQAYSNYGYT
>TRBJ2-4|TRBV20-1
SALTVNKNIQY
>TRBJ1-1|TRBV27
ASSFRAGRYTEAF
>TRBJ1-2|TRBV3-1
ASSQDAQGSNGYT
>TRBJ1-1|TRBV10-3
ASQTDLNTEAF
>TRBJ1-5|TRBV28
ASTGGAGNQPQH
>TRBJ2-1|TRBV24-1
ATSRWGLAGNEQF
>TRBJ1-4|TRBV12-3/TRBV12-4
ASSPPGRAGEKLF
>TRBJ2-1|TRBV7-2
ASSLMPGSYNEQF
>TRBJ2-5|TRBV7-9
ASSRGRTWETQY
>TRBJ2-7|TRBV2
ASSPERGNTFSYEQY
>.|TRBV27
ASSFGSTYEQY
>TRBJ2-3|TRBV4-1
ASSQELGTGNTDTQY
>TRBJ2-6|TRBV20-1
SASNRGSGANVLT
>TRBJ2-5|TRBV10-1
ASSETRTGFRETQY
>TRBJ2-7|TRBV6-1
ASSTGAGDEQY
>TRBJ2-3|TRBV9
ASSVAQGKSTDTQY
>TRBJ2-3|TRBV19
ASSIAGVPDTQY
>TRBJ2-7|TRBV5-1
ASSLGSTGLSY